These 4 T cell receptor beta chains share one sample of origin, sequenced in a study of blood T cell repertoires in COVID-19 (TCRdb year 2020). The library was produced with the immunoSEQ multiplex PCR assay. TCRdb re-hosts the immuneACCESS table, in-frame sequences only. Its copies lack some clones; in the studies checked, an unresolved V gene accounts for under half of them, and the cause for the rest is not known. The sample has about 100,000 clones on record, 85% of them singletons. Clones ranked in the top ten supply 10% to 15% of the sample. The sequenced material came from peripheral blood. These receptors were taken from a human donor in a cohort sampled during active COVID-19.

This clone was counted at least ten times. The chain's CDR3 is CAWSQGATQPQHF. In DNA, the CDR3 is TGTGCCTGGAGCCAGGGGGCTACTCAGCCCCAGCATTTT. The chain joins TRBV30 to TRBJ1-5; TRBD1 matches at 8 bases. The CDR3 runs to 13 residues. Germline lookup yields CDR1 GTSNPN and CDR2 SVGIG (reference sequence). Trimming removed 3 bases from V and 6 bases from J; junction bases left unmatched: 4.

This chain links TRBV6-6 with TRBJ1-2; D uncertain. Germline V gene lookup returns CDR1 MNHNY and CDR2 SVGAGI (reference sequence). CDR3 length: 11 residues. V was trimmed by 7 bases and J by 8 bases, leaving 11 bases between them. CDR3 nucleotides: TGTGCCAGCACCCGAGCGGGAGGCTACACCTTC. It specifies CASTRAGGYTF.

V and J are TRBV6-4 and TRBJ2-5; tentatively, D is TRBD2 (7 bases). Germline V CDR1 and CDR2: MRHNA, SNTAGT. Deletions cut 6 bases from V and 4 bases from J, with 18 bases between. The length of the CDR3 is 15 residues. CDR3 sequence (DNA): TGTGCCAGCAGCCGCGAGGGGGGGGCCGGAGAGACCCAGTACTTC. Translating gives CASSREGGAGETQYF.

The chain employs TRBV5-1 and TRBJ2-3; D is possibly TRBD2 (5 bases). This CDR3 spans 13 amino acids. Per the germline V gene, CDR1 is SGHRS and CDR2 is YFSETQ. V lost 5 bases to trimming and J lost 0 bases, with 7 bases between them. In DNA form, the CDR3 reads TGCGCCAGCAGGTCGGGAAGCACAGATACGCAGTATTTT. Amino acid sequence: CASRSGSTDTQYF.